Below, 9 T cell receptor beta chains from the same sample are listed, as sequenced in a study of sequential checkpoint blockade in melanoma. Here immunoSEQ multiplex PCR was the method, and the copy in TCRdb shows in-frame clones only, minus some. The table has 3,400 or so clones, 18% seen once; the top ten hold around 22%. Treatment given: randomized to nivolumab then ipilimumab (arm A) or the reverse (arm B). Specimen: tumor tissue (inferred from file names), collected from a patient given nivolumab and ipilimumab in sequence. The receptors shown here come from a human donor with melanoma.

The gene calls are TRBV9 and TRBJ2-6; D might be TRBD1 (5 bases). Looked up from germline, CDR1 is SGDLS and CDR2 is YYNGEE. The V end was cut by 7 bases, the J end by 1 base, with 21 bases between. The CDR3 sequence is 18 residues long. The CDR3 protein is CASSTWGGIVSGANVLTF. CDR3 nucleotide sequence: TGTGCCAGCTCAACATGGGGCGGTATCGTATCTGGGGCCAACGTCCTGACTTTC.

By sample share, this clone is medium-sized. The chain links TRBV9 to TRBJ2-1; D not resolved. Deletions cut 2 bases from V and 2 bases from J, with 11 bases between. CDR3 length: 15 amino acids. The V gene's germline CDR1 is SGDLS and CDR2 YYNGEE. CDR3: CASSVASEPYNEQFF. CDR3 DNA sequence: TGTGCCAGCAGCGTCGCCTCAGAACCCTACAATGAGCAGTTCTTC. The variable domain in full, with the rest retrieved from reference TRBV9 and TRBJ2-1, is DSGVTQTPKHLITATGQRVTLRCSPRSGDLSVYWYQQSLDQGLQFLIQYYNGEERAKGNILERFSAQQFPDLHSELNLSSLELGDSALYFCASSVASEPYNEQFFGPGTRLTVL.

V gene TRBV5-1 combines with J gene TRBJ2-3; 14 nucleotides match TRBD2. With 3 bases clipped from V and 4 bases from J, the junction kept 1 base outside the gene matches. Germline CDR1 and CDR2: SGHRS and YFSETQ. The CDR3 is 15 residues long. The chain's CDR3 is CASSWTSGRSDTQYF. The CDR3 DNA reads TGCGCCAGCAGCTGGACTAGCGGGAGGTCAGATACGCAGTATTTT.

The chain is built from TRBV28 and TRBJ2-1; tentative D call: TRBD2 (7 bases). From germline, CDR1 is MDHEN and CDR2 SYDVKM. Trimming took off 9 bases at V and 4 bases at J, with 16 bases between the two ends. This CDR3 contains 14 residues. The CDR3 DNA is TGTGCCAGTCGAGGGGGGGGAAGTTACAATGAGCAGTTCTTC. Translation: CASRGGGSYNEQFF.

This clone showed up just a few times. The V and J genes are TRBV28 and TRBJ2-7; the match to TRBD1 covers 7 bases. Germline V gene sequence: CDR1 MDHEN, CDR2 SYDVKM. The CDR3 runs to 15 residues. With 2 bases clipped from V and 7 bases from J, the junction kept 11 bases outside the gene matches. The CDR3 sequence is CASSLDTGARREQYF. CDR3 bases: TGTGCCAGCAGTTTAGATACAGGGGCTAGGAGGGAGCAGTACTTC.

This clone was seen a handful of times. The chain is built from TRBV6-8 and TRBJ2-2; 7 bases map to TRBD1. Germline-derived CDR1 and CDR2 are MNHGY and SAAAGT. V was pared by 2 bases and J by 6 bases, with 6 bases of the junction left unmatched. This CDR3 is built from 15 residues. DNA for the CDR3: TGTGCCAGCAGTTACGTTCCAGGGGGTTCCGGGGAGCTGTTTTTT. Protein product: CASSYVPGGSGELFF.

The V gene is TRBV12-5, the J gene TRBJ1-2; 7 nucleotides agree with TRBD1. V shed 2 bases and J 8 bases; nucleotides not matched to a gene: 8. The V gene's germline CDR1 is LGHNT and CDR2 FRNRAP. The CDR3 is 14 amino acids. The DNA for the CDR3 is TGTGCTAGTGGTTTGCCAGGGGGGGTTTACGGCTACACCTTC. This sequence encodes CASGLPGGVYGYTF.

CDR3 sequence reads: CASRFEFSSGELFF. The DNA of the CDR3 is TGTGCCAGCAGGTTCGAGTTTAGCTCCGGGGAGCTGTTTTTT. The chain uses TRBV6-8 and TRBJ2-2; no definite D call. CDR3 size: 14 residues. Trimming cost V 6 bases and J 6 bases, with 14 bases left between them. Germline-derived CDR1 and CDR2 are MNHGY and SAAAGT.

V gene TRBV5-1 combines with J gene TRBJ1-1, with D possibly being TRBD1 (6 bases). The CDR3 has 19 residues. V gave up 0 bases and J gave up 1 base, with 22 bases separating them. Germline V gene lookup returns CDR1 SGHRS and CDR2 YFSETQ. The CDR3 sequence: CASSLDDSGARGSNTEAFF. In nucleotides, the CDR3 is TGCGCCAGCAGCTTGGATGATTCAGGGGCCAGGGGCTCGAACACTGAAGCTTTCTTT.